This TCR beta chain was profiled in a study of Tregs in tolerant kidney transplant recipients. The data were produced by immunoSEQ multiplex PCR, yet TCRdb's version contains in-frame clones alone and is incomplete. The table records over 50,000 clones, 70% to 90% of them present only once. CDR3 length: 12 amino acids. Per the germline V gene, CDR1 is MNHNY and CDR2 is SVGAGI (reference sequence). Germline trimming cut 5 bases from V and 8 bases from J; bases unmatched to any gene: 3. With regard to this clone: The identical CDR3 is also encoded by other nucleotide sequences in the sample.

This sample comprised Tregs from blood, obtained before the transplant. The origin of this receptor is a human donor who received a combined kidney and bone marrow transplant. This rearrangement joins TRBV6-6 to TRBJ2-1; 7 positions agree with TRBD2. This chain's CDR3 is CASSRLAHEQFF. As DNA, the CDR3 is TGTGCCAGCAGTAGACTAGCCCATGAGCAGTTCTTC.